The text below deals with one T cell receptor (beta chain). This sample was included in a study of T cell changes during pregnancy in multiple sclerosis. Clones were sequenced by immunoSEQ multiplex PCR, and TCRdb holds only the in-frame ones, with some missing. The table records some 31,000 clones, about 92% of them present only once. The sample was CD4+ T cells from peripheral blood mononuclear cells, taken in the second trimester of pregnancy. The receptor was isolated from a female donor in good health, enrolled as a control in a pregnancy study.

CDR3 coding DNA: TGTGCCAGCAGCGTAGTACTAGCGGGGGGCACCGGGGAGCTGTTTTTT. Translating gives CASSVVLAGGTGELFF. The chain uses TRBV9 and TRBJ2-2, with 12 positions matching TRBD2. Germline V gene data show CDR1 as SGDLS and CDR2 as YYNGEE. Losses at the gene ends were 0 bases for V and 4 bases for J; bases not matched to a gene: 1. The CDR3 has 16 amino acids.